Sequencing of this TCR beta chain was carried out in a study of radiation and T cells in renal cell carcinoma. Whole-study context: Nephrectomy followed 15 Gy stereotactic body radiation by 4 weeks.

With regard to this clone: Its antigen is undetermined.

V was cut by 0 bases and J by 7 bases, with 18 bases left in between. This CDR3 contains 17 residues. Germline V gene data show CDR1 as MNHNS and CDR2 as SASEGT. Only in-frame clones appear in the TCRdb table, and some are missing; sequencing was by immunoSEQ multiplex PCR. Of about 130,000 clones listed, 88% are singletons. Time point described: blood 2 weeks post-SBRT. Treatment reported: 15 Gy SBRT to primary tumor, nephrectomy 4 weeks later. After SBRT, blood was collected at 2 and 4 weeks, plus baseline. Whole-study findings and limits: Baseline intratumoral clonotype presence is unknown without pretreatment biopsies. From baseline, blood top tumor clonotypes peaked at 2 weeks post-radiation.

Sequenced here: blood, sampled from a patient whose treatment included radiotherapy and nephrectomy. The receptor comes from a woman in her 70s with renal cell carcinoma. The rearrangement uses TRBV6-1 and TRBJ1-4; TRBD1 is a possible D gene (5 bases). In DNA form, the CDR3 reads TGTGCCAGCAGTGAAGCGGGAAATGCCTGGGGGGTTGAAAAACTGTTTTTT. It specifies CASSEAGNAWGVEKLFF.